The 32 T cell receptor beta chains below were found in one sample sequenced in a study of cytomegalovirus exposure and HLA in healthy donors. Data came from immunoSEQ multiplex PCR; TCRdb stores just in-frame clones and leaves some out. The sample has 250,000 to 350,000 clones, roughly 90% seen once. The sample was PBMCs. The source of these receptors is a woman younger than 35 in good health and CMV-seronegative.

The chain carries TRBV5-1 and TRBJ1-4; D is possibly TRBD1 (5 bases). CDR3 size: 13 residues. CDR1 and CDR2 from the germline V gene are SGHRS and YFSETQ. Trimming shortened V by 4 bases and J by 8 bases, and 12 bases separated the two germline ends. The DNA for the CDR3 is TGCGCCAGCAGCCCCACCAAGGGGGAAAAACTGTTTTTT. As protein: CASSPTKGEKLFF.

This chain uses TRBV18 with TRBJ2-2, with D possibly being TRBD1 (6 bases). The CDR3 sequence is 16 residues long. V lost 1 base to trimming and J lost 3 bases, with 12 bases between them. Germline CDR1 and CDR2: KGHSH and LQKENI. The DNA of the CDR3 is TGTGCCAGCTCACCACAAAACAGGGAAGACACCGGGGAGCTGTTTTTT. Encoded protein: CASSPQNREDTGELFF.

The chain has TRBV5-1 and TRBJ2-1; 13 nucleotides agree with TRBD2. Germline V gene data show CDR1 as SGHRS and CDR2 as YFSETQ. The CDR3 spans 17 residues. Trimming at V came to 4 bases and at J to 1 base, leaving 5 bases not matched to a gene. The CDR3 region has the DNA TGCGCCAGCAGCCGCGGACTAGCGGGAGTGTCCTACAATGAGCAGTTCTTC. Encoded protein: CASSRGLAGVSYNEQFF.

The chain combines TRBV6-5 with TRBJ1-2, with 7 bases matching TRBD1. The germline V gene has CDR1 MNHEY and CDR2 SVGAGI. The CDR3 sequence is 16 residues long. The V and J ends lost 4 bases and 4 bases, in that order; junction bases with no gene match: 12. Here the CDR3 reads CASSSPARTGPYGYTF. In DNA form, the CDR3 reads TGTGCCAGCAGTTCGCCTGCTCGGACAGGCCCCTATGGCTACACCTTC.

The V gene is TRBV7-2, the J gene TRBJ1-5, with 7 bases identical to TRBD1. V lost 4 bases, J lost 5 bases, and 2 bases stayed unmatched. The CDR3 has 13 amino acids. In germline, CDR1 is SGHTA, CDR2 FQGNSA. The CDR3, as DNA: TGTGCCAGCAGCTCACAGGGGTATCAGCCCCAGCATTTT. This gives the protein CASSSQGYQPQHF. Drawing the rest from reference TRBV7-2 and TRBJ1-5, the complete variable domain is GAGVSQSPSNKVTEKGKDVELRCDPISGHTALYWYRQSLGQGLEFLIYFQGNSAPDKSGLPSDRFSAERTGGSVSTLTIQRTQQEDSAVYLCASSSQGYQPQHFGDGTRLSIL.

CDR3 region: CSVVGSAQETQYF. CDR3 nucleotide sequence: TGCAGCGTTGTCGGGAGTGCTCAAGAGACCCAGTACTTC. The rearrangement links TRBV29-1 to TRBJ2-5, with D perhaps TRBD2 (6 bases). The CDR3 sequence is 13 residues long. The V gene's germline CDR1 is SQVTM and CDR2 ANQGSEA. The V gene lost 4 bases and the J gene lost 2 bases, with 11 bases spanning the gap.

The CDR3 here is CAIVVRDREETQYF. The CDR3 DNA follows: TGTGCCATCGTGGTCCGGGACAGGGAAGAGACCCAGTACTTC. The chain employs TRBV28 and TRBJ2-5; TRBD1 matches at 9 bases. V was pared by 10 bases and J by 3 bases, with 9 bases of the junction left unmatched. The CDR3 loop spans 14 amino acids. Germline assignment: CDR1 MDHEN and CDR2 SYDVKM.

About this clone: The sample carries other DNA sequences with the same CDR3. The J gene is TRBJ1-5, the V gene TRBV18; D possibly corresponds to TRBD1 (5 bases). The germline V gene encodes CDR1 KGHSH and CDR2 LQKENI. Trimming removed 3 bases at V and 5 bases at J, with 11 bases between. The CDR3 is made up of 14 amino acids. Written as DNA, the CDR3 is TGTGCCAGCTCACCGCAGGGATCCTATCAGCCCCAGCATTTT. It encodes CASSPQGSYQPQHF.

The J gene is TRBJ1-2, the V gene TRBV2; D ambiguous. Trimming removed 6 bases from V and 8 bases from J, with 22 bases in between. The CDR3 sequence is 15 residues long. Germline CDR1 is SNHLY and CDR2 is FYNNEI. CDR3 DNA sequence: TGTGCCAGCAGCGACGACAACGTGGTCTCTGGCGGCTACACCTTC. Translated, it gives CASSDDNVVSGGYTF.

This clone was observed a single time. The CDR3 region is CASSQVGEDTEAFF. In DNA, the CDR3 is TGCGCCAGCAGCCAAGTTGGGGAGGACACTGAAGCTTTCTTT. V and J are TRBV4-3 and TRBJ1-1; D is unclear. V shed 1 base and J shed 3 bases, with 9 bases lying between them. The germline gives CDR1 LGHNA, CDR2 YSLEER. The length of the CDR3 is 14 residues.

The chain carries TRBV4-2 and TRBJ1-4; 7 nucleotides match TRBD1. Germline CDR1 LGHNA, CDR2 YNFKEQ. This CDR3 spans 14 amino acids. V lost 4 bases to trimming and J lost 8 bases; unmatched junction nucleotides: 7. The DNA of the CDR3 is TGTGCCAGCAGCCTCGGACAGGACCTCGAAAAACTGTTTTTT. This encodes CASSLGQDLEKLFF.

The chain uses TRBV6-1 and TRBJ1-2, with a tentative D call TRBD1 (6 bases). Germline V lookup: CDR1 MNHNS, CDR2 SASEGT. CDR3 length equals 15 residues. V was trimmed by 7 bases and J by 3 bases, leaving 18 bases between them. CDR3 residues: CASTKDPGDYYGYTF. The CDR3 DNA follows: TGTGCCAGCACCAAGGACCCAGGGGATTACTATGGCTACACCTTC.

CDR3 sequence: CASSQNRGSNTGELFF. For the CDR3, the DNA is TGTGCCAGCAGTCAGAACAGGGGGTCGAACACCGGGGAGCTGTTTTTT. The V call is TRBV2, the J call TRBJ2-2; 8 bases fit TRBD1. This CDR3 comprises 16 residues. Germline assignment: CDR1 SNHLY and CDR2 FYNNEI. After removal of 5 bases from V and 0 bases from J, the junction contained 5 bases not matched to a gene.

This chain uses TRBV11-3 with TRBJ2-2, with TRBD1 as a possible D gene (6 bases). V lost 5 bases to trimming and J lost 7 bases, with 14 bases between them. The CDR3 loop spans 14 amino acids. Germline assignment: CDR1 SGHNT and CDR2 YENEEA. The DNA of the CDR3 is TGTGCCAGCAGCGAGGAAGGGGGACACGGGGAGCTGTTTTTT. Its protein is CASSEEGGHGELFF.

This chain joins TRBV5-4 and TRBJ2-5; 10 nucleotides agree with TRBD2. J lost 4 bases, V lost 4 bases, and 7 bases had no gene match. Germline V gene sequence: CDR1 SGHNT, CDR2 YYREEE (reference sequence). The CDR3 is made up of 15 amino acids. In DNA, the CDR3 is TGTGCCAGCAGCGACAAAACTAGCGGGATAGAGACCCAGTACTTC. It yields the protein CASSDKTSGIETQYF.

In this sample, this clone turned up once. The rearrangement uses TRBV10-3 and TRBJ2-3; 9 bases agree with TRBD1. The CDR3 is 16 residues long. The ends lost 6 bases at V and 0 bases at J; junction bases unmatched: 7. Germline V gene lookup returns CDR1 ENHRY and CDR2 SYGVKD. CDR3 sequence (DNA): TGTGCCATCAGGGAAAGGACAGGGGTGAGCACAGATACGCAGTATTTT. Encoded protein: CAIRERTGVSTDTQYF.

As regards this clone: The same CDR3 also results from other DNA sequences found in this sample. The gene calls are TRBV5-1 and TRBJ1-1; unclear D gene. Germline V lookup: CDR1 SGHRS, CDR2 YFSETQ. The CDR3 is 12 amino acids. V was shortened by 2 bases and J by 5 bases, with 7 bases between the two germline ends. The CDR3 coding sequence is TGCGCCAGCAGCTTAGGAGATACTGAAGCTTTCTTT. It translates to CASSLGDTEAFF.

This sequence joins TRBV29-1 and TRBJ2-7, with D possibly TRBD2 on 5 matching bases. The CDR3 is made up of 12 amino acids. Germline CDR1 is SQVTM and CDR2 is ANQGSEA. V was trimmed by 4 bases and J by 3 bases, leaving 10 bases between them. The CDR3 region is CSVGEPIYEQYF. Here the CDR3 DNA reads TGCAGCGTTGGGGAGCCGATCTACGAGCAGTACTTC.

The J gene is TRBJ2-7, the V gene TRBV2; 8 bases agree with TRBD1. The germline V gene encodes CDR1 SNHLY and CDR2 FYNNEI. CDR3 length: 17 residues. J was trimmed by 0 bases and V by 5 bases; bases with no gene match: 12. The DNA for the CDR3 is TGTGCCAGCAGTATTGGAGTGACAGGGGACCTCTCCTACGAGCAGTACTTC. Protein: CASSIGVTGDLSYEQYF.

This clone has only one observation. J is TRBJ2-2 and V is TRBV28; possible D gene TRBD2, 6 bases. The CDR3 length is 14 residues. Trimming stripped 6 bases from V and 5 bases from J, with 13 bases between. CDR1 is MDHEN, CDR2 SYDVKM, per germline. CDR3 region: CASSGGPGTGELFF. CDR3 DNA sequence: TGTGCCAGCAGCGGAGGGCCTGGAACCGGGGAGCTGTTTTTT.

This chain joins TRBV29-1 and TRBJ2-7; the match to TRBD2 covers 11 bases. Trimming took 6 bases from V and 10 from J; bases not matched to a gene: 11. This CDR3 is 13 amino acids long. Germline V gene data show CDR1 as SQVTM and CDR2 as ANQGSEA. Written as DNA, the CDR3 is TGCAGCGTCAAGGGCCTAGCGGGAGGTTTACAGTACTTC. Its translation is CSVKGLAGGLQYF.

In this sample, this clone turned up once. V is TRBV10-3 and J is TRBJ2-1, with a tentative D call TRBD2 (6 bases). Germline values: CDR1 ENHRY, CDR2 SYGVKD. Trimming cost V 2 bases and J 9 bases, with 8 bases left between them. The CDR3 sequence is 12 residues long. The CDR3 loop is CAISEDSGEQFF. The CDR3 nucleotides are TGTGCCATCAGTGAGGATAGCGGTGAGCAGTTCTTC.

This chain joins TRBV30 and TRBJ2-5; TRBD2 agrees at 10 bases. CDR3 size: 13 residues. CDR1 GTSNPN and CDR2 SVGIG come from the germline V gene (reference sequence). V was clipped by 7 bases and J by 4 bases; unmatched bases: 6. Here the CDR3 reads CAYSRLAGETQYF. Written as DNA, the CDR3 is TGTGCCTACTCAAGACTAGCGGGAGAGACCCAGTACTTC.

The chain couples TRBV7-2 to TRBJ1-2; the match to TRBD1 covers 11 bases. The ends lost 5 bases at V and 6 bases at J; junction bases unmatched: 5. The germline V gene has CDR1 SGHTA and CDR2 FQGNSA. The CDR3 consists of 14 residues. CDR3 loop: CASSRDRGFNGYTF. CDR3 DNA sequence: TGTGCCAGCAGCCGGGACAGGGGGTTTAATGGCTACACCTTC.

The CDR3 loop is CASSLRGSGFGYEQYF. DNA of the CDR3: TGTGCCAGCAGCTTACGGGGGAGCGGGTTTGGTTACGAGCAGTACTTC. The chain recombines TRBV7-2 with TRBJ2-7, with D possibly matching TRBD2 (6 bases). V gave up 2 bases and J gave up 4 bases, with 18 bases separating them. From germline, CDR1 is SGHTA and CDR2 FQGNSA. The CDR3 consists of 16 residues.

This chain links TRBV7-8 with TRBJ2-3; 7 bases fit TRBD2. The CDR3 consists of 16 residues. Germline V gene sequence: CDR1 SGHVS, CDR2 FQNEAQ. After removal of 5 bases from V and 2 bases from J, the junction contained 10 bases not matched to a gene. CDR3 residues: CASSPGRGGLTDTQYF. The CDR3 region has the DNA TGTGCCAGCAGCCCGGGGAGGGGCGGTCTCACAGATACGCAGTATTTT.

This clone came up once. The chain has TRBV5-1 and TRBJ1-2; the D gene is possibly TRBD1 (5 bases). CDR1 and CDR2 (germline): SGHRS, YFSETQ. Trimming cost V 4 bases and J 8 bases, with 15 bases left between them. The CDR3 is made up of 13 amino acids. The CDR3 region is CASSMEGQAGYTF. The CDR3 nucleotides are TGCGCCAGCAGCATGGAGGGGCAGGCGGGCTACACCTTC.

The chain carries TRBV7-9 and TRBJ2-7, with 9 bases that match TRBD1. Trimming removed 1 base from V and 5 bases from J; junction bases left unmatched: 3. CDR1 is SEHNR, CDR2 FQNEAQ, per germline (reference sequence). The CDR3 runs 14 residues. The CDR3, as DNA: TGTGCCAGCAGCTTAGTTACAGGGGGCGACGAGCAGTACTTC. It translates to CASSLVTGGDEQYF.

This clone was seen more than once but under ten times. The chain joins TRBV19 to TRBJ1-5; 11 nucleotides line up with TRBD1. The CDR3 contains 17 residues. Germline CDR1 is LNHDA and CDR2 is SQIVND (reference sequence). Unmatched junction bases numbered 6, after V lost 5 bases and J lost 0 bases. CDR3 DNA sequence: TGTGCCAGTAGTCCCAGGACAGGGGGCTATAGCAATCAGCCCCAGCATTTT. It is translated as CASSPRTGGYSNQPQHF.

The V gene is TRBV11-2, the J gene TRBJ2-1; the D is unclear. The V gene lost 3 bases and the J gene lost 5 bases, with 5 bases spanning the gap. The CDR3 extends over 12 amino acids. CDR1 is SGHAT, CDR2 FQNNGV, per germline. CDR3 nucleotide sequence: TGTGCCAGCAGCTTGTTCGACAATGAGCAGTTCTTC. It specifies CASSLFDNEQFF.

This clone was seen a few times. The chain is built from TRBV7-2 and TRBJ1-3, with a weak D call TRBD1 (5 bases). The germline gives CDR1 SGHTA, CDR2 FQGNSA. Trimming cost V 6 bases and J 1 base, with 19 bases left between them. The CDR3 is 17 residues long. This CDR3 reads CASRAATGTGSGNTIYF. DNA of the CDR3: TGTGCCAGCAGGGCCGCGACGGGGACTGGATCTGGAAACACCATATATTTT.

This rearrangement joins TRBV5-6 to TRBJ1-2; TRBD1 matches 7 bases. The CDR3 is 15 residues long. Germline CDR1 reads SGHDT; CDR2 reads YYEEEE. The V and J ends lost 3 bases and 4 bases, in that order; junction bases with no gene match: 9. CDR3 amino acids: CASSYRTGGIYGYTF. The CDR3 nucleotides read TGTGCCAGCAGCTATCGGACAGGCGGGATCTATGGCTACACCTTC.